This T cell receptor beta chain is from a study of human versus mouse CDR3 diversity and MHC coevolution. Study outcomes and limitations: Humans had the largest estimated TCR beta repertoire, about 1.6 million clonotypes.

Germline CDR1 MNHNS, CDR2 SASEGT. The V segment lost 3 bases and the J segment 4 bases; nucleotides outside the gene matches: 12. The length of the CDR3 is 17 residues. The repertoire was sequenced with immunoSEQ multiplex PCR; TCRdb's copy has only in-frame clones and lacks some. The sample has some 80,000 clones, 85% to 95% seen once. To note about this clone: The target antigen is unknown.

The TCR sequence derives from a person aged 30 to 69 in good health. This chain connects TRBV6-1 to TRBJ1-3; 7 bases are a match to TRBD1. Sequencing was done on a sample of naive CD4+ T cells from blood. Sample subset: CD45RO-negative CD62L-positive naive CD4 T cells. The CDR3 bases are TGTGCCAGCAGTGAGAGACCGAAGGGGGCTGGCGGAAACACCATATATTTT. Its translation: CASSERPKGAGGNTIYF.